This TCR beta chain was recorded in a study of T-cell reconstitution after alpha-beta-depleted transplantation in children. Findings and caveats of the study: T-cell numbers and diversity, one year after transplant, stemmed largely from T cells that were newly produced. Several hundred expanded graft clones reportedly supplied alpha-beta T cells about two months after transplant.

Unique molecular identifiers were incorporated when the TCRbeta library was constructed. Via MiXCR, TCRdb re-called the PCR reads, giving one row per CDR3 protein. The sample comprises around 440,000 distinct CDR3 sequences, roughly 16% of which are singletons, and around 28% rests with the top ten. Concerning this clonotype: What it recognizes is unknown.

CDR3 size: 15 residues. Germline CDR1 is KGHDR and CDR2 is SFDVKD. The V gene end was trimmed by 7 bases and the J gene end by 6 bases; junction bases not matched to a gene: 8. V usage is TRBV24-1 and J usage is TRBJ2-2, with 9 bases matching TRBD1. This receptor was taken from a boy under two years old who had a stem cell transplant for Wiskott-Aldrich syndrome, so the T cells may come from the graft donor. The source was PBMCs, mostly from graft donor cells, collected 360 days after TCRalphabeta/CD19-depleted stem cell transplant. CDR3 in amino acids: CATSRQGGLAGELFF. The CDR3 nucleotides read TGTGCCACCAGCCGACAGGGGGGTTTAGCCGGGGAGCTGTTTTTT.